This TCR beta chain was captured in a study of Ad26.COV2.S vaccination and SARS-CoV-2 variants. The sample's treatment: some 20 received Ad26.COV2.S at low or high dose, single or two shots; several received placebo; per-sample allocation not given. Collection of the samples took place on day 63 after the first injection of vaccine or placebo. Vaccination employed an Ad26 vector expressing the Wuhan-strain SARS-CoV-2 spike. Germline CDR1 is SGHRS and CDR2 is YFSETQ. There are 17 residues in the CDR3. Trimming removed 4 bases at V and 0 bases at J, with 16 bases between. Sequencing used immunoSEQ multiplex PCR; TCRdb keeps in-frame clones, though not all of them. The table has 300,000 to 450,000 clones, about 85% seen once; the top ten hold roughly 3.5%.

The input for sequencing was peripheral blood, taken in a trial of Ad26.COV2.S vaccine versus placebo. The clonotype originates from a person aged 18-65 years who received the Ad26.COV2.S COVID-19 vaccine or a placebo. V usage is TRBV5-1 and J usage is TRBJ2-2; D is possibly TRBD1 or TRBD2 (5 bases each). The CDR3 loop is CASSPPSGTANTGELFF. The CDR3 DNA is TGCGCCAGCAGCCCGCCCTCCGGGACGGCGAACACCGGGGAGCTGTTTTTT.